The 14 T cell receptor beta chains reported below all come from one sample, sequenced in a study of technical replicates of blood from a handful of donors. The data were produced by immunoSEQ multiplex PCR, yet TCRdb's version contains in-frame clones alone and is incomplete. The top ten hold roughly 0.37% of the sample, which has approximately 77,000 clones, approximately 94% seen once. The material sequenced was T cells isolated from PBMCs. All receptors derive from a human donor in good health.

The J gene is TRBJ2-2, the V gene TRBV29-1; 11 nucleotides line up with TRBD2. The CDR3 has 14 amino acids. CDR1 is SQVTM and CDR2 is ANQGSEA in the germline V gene. Trimming removed 1 base from V and 6 bases from J; junction bases left unmatched: 1. CDR3: CSVEGSGRAGELFF. CDR3 in DNA: TGCAGCGTTGAAGGTAGCGGGAGGGCCGGGGAGCTGTTTTTT.

J is TRBJ2-7 and V is TRBV6-1; 7 positions match TRBD2. Germline V gene lookup returns CDR1 MNHNS and CDR2 SASEGT. The CDR3 runs to 13 residues. The V gene end was trimmed by 6 bases and the J gene end by 0 bases; junction bases not matched to a gene: 2. The CDR3 region has the DNA TGTGCCAGCAGGGGACTATCCTCCTACGAGCAGTACTTC. It codes for CASRGLSSYEQYF.

The chain uses TRBV2 and TRBJ2-3, with 14 bases identical to TRBD2. Trimming removed 7 bases from V and 5 bases from J; junction bases left unmatched: 5. The CDR3 runs to 15 residues. CDR1 is SNHLY and CDR2 is FYNNEI in the germline V gene. CDR3: CASKTSGRVGDTQYF. The CDR3, as DNA: TGTGCCAGCAAGACTAGCGGGAGGGTGGGAGATACGCAGTATTTT.

The V and J genes are TRBV10-3 and TRBJ1-3, with TRBD1 matching 7 bases. This CDR3 contains 16 residues. V was clipped by 3 bases and J by 0 bases; unmatched bases: 5. Germline V gene sequence: CDR1 ENHRY, CDR2 SYGVKD. CDR3 nucleotide sequence: TGTGCCATCAGTGATCCGGGACAGAGCTCTGGAAACACCATATATTTT. Translation: CAISDPGQSSGNTIYF.

The chain has TRBV6-1 and TRBJ2-1, with 13 positions matching TRBD2. CDR3 size: 14 residues. Germline V gene sequence: CDR1 MNHNS, CDR2 SASEGT. V dropped 11 bases and J dropped 8; count of bases not matched to a gene: 9. CDR3 sequence reads: CAAKLAGGPYEQFF. In nucleotides, the CDR3 is TGTGCCGCTAAACTAGCGGGAGGGCCCTATGAGCAGTTCTTC.

J is TRBJ2-1 and V is TRBV6-5, with 9 nucleotides matching TRBD2. Losses at the gene ends were 0 bases for V and 0 bases for J; bases not matched to a gene: 0. The CDR3 runs to 16 residues. Germline CDR1 reads MNHEY; CDR2 reads SVGAGI. The CDR3 reads CASSYSTSGSYNEQFF. In DNA form, the CDR3 reads TGTGCCAGCAGTTACTCGACTAGCGGCTCCTACAATGAGCAGTTCTTC.

This sequence joins TRBV5-6 and TRBJ2-1; 7 positions agree with TRBD2. Trimming cost V 5 bases and J 0 bases; bases outside gene matches: 8. CDR1 is SGHDT, CDR2 YYEEEE, per germline. This CDR3 contains 16 residues. In DNA, the CDR3 is TGTGCCAGCAGTTCCGGTAGACTAGCCTCCTACAATGAGCAGTTCTTC. It yields the protein CASSSGRLASYNEQFF.

The rearrangement uses TRBV4-3 and TRBJ2-1, with 7 bases matching TRBD1. V trimming: 0 bases; J trimming: 6 bases; junction bases outside the gene matches: 5. Germline CDR1 reads LGHNA; CDR2 reads YSLEER. CDR3 length: 15 amino acids. DNA of the CDR3: TGCGCCAGCAGCCAAGATACAGGGGTGGCCAATGAGCAGTTCTTC. This translates into CASSQDTGVANEQFF.

This clone was seen just once. The rearrangement joins TRBV7-8 to TRBJ2-1, with TRBD2 matching over 13 bases. V shed 4 bases, J shed 6 bases, and the junction held 9 bases outside the gene matches. This CDR3 has 17 residues. Germline assignment: CDR1 SGHVS and CDR2 FQNEAQ. The CDR3 region is CASSSRTSGRIGNEQFF. The CDR3 nucleotides read TGTGCCAGCAGCTCCCGGACTAGCGGGAGAATTGGCAATGAGCAGTTCTTC.

This chain links TRBV2 with TRBJ2-1; the match to TRBD2 covers 12 bases. Germline V CDR1 and CDR2: SNHLY, FYNNEI. The CDR3 sequence is 14 residues long. The J segment lost 9 bases and the V segment lost 9 bases, leaving 9 bases of the junction unmatched. The CDR3 nucleotides are TGTGCCAGTCTATGGACTAGCGGGATGCGTGAGCAGTTCTTC. Translation: CASLWTSGMREQFF.

This chain joins TRBV4-3 and TRBJ2-3, with D possibly matching TRBD2 (5 bases). The germline V gene encodes CDR1 LGHNA and CDR2 YSLEER. V lost 1 base and J lost 3, with 5 bases in between. This CDR3 contains 13 residues. The CDR3 loop is CASSQGETDTQYF. In DNA form, the CDR3 reads TGCGCCAGCAGCCAAGGGGAGACAGATACGCAGTATTTT.

The genes are TRBV7-2 and TRBJ1-3, with TRBD1 matching 8 bases. V trimming: 5 bases; J trimming: 8 bases; junction bases outside the gene matches: 5. The CDR3 consists of 13 residues. Germline values: CDR1 SGHTA, CDR2 FQGNSA. This chain's CDR3 is CASSATGVDTIYF. CDR3 in DNA: TGTGCCAGCAGCGCGACAGGGGTGGACACCATATATTTT.

As concerns this clone: At the DNA level, this CDR3 is encoded by other sequences in the same sample as well. The chain joins TRBV5-4 to TRBJ1-1; 7 nucleotides match TRBD1. The CDR3 has 13 residues. V was pared by 1 base and J by 4 bases, with 1 base of the junction left unmatched. Germline V lookup: CDR1 SGHNT, CDR2 YYREEE (reference sequence). CDR3 sequence reads: CASSLNRGTEAFF. CDR3 nucleotide sequence: TGTGCCAGCAGCTTGAACAGGGGCACTGAAGCTTTCTTT.

The sample holds one count of this clone. The chain links TRBV13 to TRBJ2-7; 8 bases map to TRBD2. CDR3 length equals 15 residues. The V and J ends lost 6 bases and 3 bases, in that order; junction bases with no gene match: 10. The V gene's germline CDR1 is PRHDT and CDR2 FYEKMQ (reference sequence). CDR3 in DNA: TGTGCCAGCAGTCGGAGCGGGGGAGGCAACTACGAGCAGTACTTC. Translation gives CASSRSGGGNYEQYF.